The 2 T cell receptor beta chains below were found in one sample sequenced in a study of T cell changes during pregnancy in multiple sclerosis. Method: immunoSEQ multiplex PCR; TCRdb's copy keeps in-frame clones and lacks some. The sample lists 40,000 to 50,000 clones, approximately 95% occurring once. Sequencing used CD4+ T cells from peripheral blood mononuclear cells, obtained in the first trimester of pregnancy. These receptors were collected from a female donor with multiple sclerosis, enrolled in a pregnancy study.

This clone came up once. The rearrangement uses TRBV5-4 and TRBJ1-3; D is unresolved. V lost 0 bases, J lost 4 bases, and 5 bases lay in between. In germline, CDR1 is SGHNT, CDR2 YYREEE (reference sequence). The CDR3 is 13 amino acids. The CDR3 loop is CASSLDSGNTIYF. The CDR3 nucleotides read TGTGCCAGCAGCTTGGACTCCGGAAACACCATATATTTT.

This chain joins TRBV4-1 and TRBJ2-3; 7 nucleotides line up with TRBD2. The junction had 6 bases not matched to a gene; V was cut back by 4 bases and J by 2 bases. Germline CDR1 reads MGHRA; CDR2 reads YSYEKL. The CDR3 is 15 residues long. CDR3 protein: CASSLGLDITDTQYF. CDR3 nucleotides: TGCGCCAGCAGCCTTGGACTAGATATCACAGATACGCAGTATTTT.